This T cell receptor beta chain originates from a study of blood T cells in healthy people across ages. Findings and limits, study-wide: Naive and antigen-experienced cells could not be conclusively compared, given unsorted PBMCs.

Then a second PCR, running about 6 to 11 cycles, was carried out with a sample-barcoded 5' primer and a J-beta primer mix. TCRdb re-called the 5' RACE reads through MiXCR, storing one row per CDR3 protein. The sample yields 1.2 million to 1.5 million distinct CDR3 sequences, approximately 63% seen once. Of note for this clonotype: Antigen unknown.

V trimming: 4 bases; J trimming: 4 bases; junction bases outside the gene matches: 3. Germline CDR1 reads LNHDA; CDR2 reads SQIVND (reference sequence). The CDR3 loop spans 13 amino acids. The TCR was taken from a man aged 18-30 years in good health. The sequencing input was blood. The chain recombines TRBV19 with TRBJ2-5; 7 nucleotides match TRBD1. Here the CDR3 reads CASSTRTGETQYF. The DNA of the CDR3 is TGTGCCAGTAGTACCCGGACAGGAGAGACCCAGTACTTC.